The rows below give T cell receptor beta chains drawn from one sample of a study of brain T cells in children with intractable seizures. This table comes from immunoSEQ multiplex PCR, and its TCRdb copy is limited to in-frame clones, with some not included. The sample records over 95,000 clones, 85% to 95% being singletons. The sample in question was peripheral blood, obtained at surgery. The receptors derive from a boy in the first two years of life with hemimegalencephaly and intractable seizures. The CDR3 runs from the conserved cysteine through the conserved F or W. Fields, in order: J gene, D gene, V gene, clone size, CDR3 DNA, CDR3 protein. A D gene is named only where the DNA matches it firmly. Size is stated for part of the rows, as once, few or many counts, or as a class when the clone is expanded.

>TRBJ2-7|.|TRBV6-2/TRBV6-3|.
TGTGCCAGCAGTTACATAGGGGTGGGGTACGAGCAGTACTTC
CASSYIGVGYEQYF
>TRBJ2-5|.|TRBV20-1|once
TGCAGTGCTAGAGTCCCGGCCCAGTACTTC
CSARVPAQYF
>TRBJ2-3|.|TRBV4-2|.
TGTGCCAGCAGCGTAGGAGACCCCACAGATACGCAGTATTTT
CASSVGDPTDTQYF
>TRBJ1-3|.|TRBV24-1|.
TGTGCCACCAGTGGTCCGGGGGGCGAGGTTGGAAACACCATATATTTT
CATSGPGGEVGNTIYF
>TRBJ2-2|.|TRBV21-1|once
TGTGCCAGCAGAGGGGGGATCGGGGAGCTGTTTTTT
CASRGGIGELFF
>TRBJ2-6|.|TRBV25-1|.
TGTGCCAGCAGTGCCTCTGGGGCCAACGTCCTGACTTTC
CASSASGANVLTF
>TRBJ1-2|.|TRBV7-3|.
TGTGCCAGCAGCTTAGGAGAGGGGAACTATGGCTACACCTTC
CASSLGEGNYGYTF
>TRBJ2-7|.|TRBV18|.
TGTGCCAGCTCACCACCGACGAAGAGCGAGCAGTACTTC
CASSPPTKSEQYF
>TRBJ2-3|TRBD1|TRBV2|.
TGTGCCAGCAGTGGGATTAGGAAGGGGGCGTTTTCAGATACGCAGTATTTT
CASSGIRKGAFSDTQYF
>TRBJ2-7|.|TRBV28|.
TGTGCCAGCAGCCCCTTAGAGGGGATTGGCTCCTACGAGCAGTACTTC
CASSPLEGIGSYEQYF
>TRBJ2-1|.|TRBV12-5|.
TGTGCTAGTGGCCGACACAATGAGCAGTTCTTC
CASGRHNEQFF
>TRBJ1-2|.|TRBV5-1|.
TGCGCCAGCAGCTTGGAACGGGGATTCTATGGCTACACCTTC
CASSLERGFYGYTF
>TRBJ2-1|.|TRBV6-5|once
TGTGCCACCGGCCCACCAAATGAGCAGTTCTTC
CATGPPNEQFF
>TRBJ2-3|TRBD2|TRBV28|.
TGTGCCAGCAGTCGGGGACTAGCTTTGGATACGCAGTATTTT
CASSRGLALDTQYF
>TRBJ2-3|.|TRBV6-5|.
TGTGCCAGCAGCAGGGGGGTCGATACGCAGTATTTT
CASSRGVDTQYF
>TRBJ2-1|TRBD2|TRBV7-9|.
TGTGCCAGCAGCGACCTTAGCGGGAGCTCCTACAATGAGCAGTTCTTC
CASSDLSGSSYNEQFF
>TRBJ1-2|.|TRBV6-5|.
TGTGCCAGCAGTTACAGATGGACAGCCTATGGCTACACCTTC
CASSYRWTAYGYTF
>TRBJ2-6|.|TRBV7-6|once
TGTGCCAGCAGCCGCCTCTCATCCGGGGCCAACGTCCTGACTTTC
CASSRLSSGANVLTF
>TRBJ2-3|.|TRBV3-1/TRBV3-2|.
TGTGCCAGCAGCCAGTTGACAGGGCAGTATTTT
CASSQLTGQYF
>TRBJ1-5|.|TRBV28|.
TGTGCCAGCAGTTTGGACATCAGGCATCAGCCCCAGCATTTT
CASSLDIRHQPQHF
>TRBJ2-7|.|TRBV27|.
TGTGCCAGCAGTCTCGGGGTTCTCTACGAGCAGTACTTC
CASSLGVLYEQYF
>TRBJ2-5|.|TRBV5-6|.
TGTGCCAGCAGCTTTGGACAGTACCAAGAGACCCAGTACTTC
CASSFGQYQETQYF
>TRBJ1-5|TRBD1|TRBV19|.
TGTGCCAGTAGTCCCGGACAGGGACGACAGCCCCAGCATTTT
CASSPGQGRQPQHF